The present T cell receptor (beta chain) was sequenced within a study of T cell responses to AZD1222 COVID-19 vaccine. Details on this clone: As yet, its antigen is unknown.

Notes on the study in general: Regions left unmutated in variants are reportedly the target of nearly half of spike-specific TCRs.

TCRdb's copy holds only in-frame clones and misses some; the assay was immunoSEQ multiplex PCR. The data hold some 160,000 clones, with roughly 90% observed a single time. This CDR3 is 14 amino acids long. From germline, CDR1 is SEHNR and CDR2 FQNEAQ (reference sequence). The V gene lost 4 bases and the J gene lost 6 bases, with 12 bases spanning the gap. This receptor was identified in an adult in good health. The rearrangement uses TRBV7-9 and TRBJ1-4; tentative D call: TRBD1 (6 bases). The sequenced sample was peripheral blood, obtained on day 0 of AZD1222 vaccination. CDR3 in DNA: TGTGCCAGCAGCTCACAGGGCCTCCATGAAAAACTGTTTTTT. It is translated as CASSSQGLHEKLFF. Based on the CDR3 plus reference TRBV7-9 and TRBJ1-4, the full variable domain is DTGVSQNPRHKITKRGQNVTFRCDPISEHNRLYWYRQTLGQGPEFLTYFQNEAQLEKSRLLSDRFSAERPKGSFSTLEIQRTEQGDSAMYLCASSSQGLHEKLFFGSGTQLSVL.